This T cell receptor beta chain was observed in a study of identical twins. This clonotype was seen ten or more times. TCRdb reprocessed the 5' RACE reads with MiXCR, giving one entry per CDR3 protein. Seen here are over 600,000 distinct CDR3 sequences, 21% observed once, and the top ten hold 4% to 5.5%. The data also belong to a second study, concerning T cells expressing NK-cell markers.

Sequenced sample: PBMCs. This sequence was found in a woman in her late teens or twenties in good health.

The CDR3 DNA reads as TGCGCCAGCAGCCACCTAGCGGGAGGGACCGGGGAGCTGTTTTTT. It specifies CASSHLAGGTGELFF. The rearrangement links TRBV4-3 to TRBJ2-2; TRBD2 aligns across 12 bases. Germline V gives CDR1 LGHNA, CDR2 YSLEER. Germline trimming cut 3 bases from V and 5 bases from J; bases unmatched to any gene: 1. The CDR3 contains 15 residues.